This is a list of T cell receptor beta chains from one sample in a study of T cell responses to AZD1222 COVID-19 vaccine. The table came from immunoSEQ multiplex PCR; TCRdb's copy has only in-frame clones and leaves some out. Of around 190,000 clones listed, roughly 88% are singletons. The sequencing here drew on peripheral blood, taken on day 0 of AZD1222 vaccination. The receptors derive from an adult in good health. Both conserved end residues are part of each CDR3. Fields, in order: D gene, V gene, J gene, clone size, CDR3 protein, CDR3 DNA. The D gene is left open where the match is weak. Some rows have no size entry. The others give once, few or many, or a class for an expanded clone.

>NA|TRBV9|TRBJ1-4|NA
CASSVWPGEKLFF
TGTGCCAGCAGCGTTTGGCCGGGAGAAAAACTGTTTTTT
>NA|TRBV6-5|TRBJ2-2|NA
CASSATGNTGELFF
TGTGCCAGCAGCGCGACAGGGAACACCGGGGAGCTGTTTTTT
>NA|TRBV7-8|TRBJ2-2|NA
CASSLSHTGELFF
TGTGCCAGCAGCTTAAGCCACACCGGGGAGCTGTTTTTT
>TRBD1|TRBV7-9|TRBJ1-6|NA
CASSRQGYNSPLHF
TGTGCCAGCAGCCGACAGGGGTATAATTCACCCCTCCACTTT
>TRBD1|TRBV10-2|TRBJ1-2|once
CASSESGTGLTYGYTF
TGCGCCAGCAGTGAGTCGGGGACAGGGCTTACCTATGGCTACACCTTC
>TRBD2|TRBV5-1|TRBJ2-1|NA
CASSLIGTSGYNEQFF
TGCGCCAGCAGCTTAATCGGGACTAGCGGCTACAATGAGCAGTTCTTC
>NA|TRBV18|TRBJ2-1|NA
CASSPRAYNEQFF
TGTGCCAGCTCACCCCGGGCATACAATGAGCAGTTCTTC
>TRBD2|TRBV10-3|TRBJ2-1|NA
CAISTGATSGDNEQFF
TGTGCCATCAGCACTGGGGCGACTAGCGGGGACAATGAGCAGTTCTTC
>TRBD2|TRBV19|TRBJ2-1|NA
CASTLTAGVTYNEQFF
TGTGCCAGTACTCTAACGGCGGGGGTTACCTACAATGAGCAGTTCTTC
>NA|TRBV28|TRBJ1-1|few
CASSFGGRTEAFF
TGTGCCAGCAGTTTCGGGGGAAGGACTGAAGCTTTCTTT
>NA|TRBV29-1|TRBJ2-7|NA
CSAREDTFVEQYF
TGCAGCGCGAGAGAGGACACATTTGTCGAGCAGTACTTC
>NA|TRBV28|TRBJ2-1|once
CASNGGQDNEQFF
TGTGCCAGCAACGGAGGCCAGGACAATGAGCAGTTCTTC
>TRBD2|TRBV6-2/TRBV6-3|TRBJ2-4|NA
CASSFRLAGGLVAKNIQYF
TGTGCCAGCAGTTTCCGACTAGCGGGGGGACTCGTAGCCAAAAACATTCAGTACTTC
>NA|TRBV5-1|TRBJ1-1|NA
CASSSGSTVNTEAFF
TGCGCCAGCAGCTCGGGTTCGACAGTGAACACTGAAGCTTTCTTT
>NA|TRBV5-1|TRBJ1-6|NA
CASSLEGGENSPLHF
TGCGCCAGCAGCTTGGAAGGGGGGGAGAATTCACCCCTCCACTTT
>TRBD1|TRBV28|TRBJ1-5|NA
CASSPDRTGSNQPQHF
TGTGCCAGCAGCCCAGATCGGACAGGGAGCAATCAGCCCCAGCATTTT
>TRBD1|TRBV15|TRBJ1-1|NA
CATQAQGAGTEAFF
TGTGCCACCCAAGCCCAGGGGGCTGGCACTGAAGCTTTCTTT
>NA|TRBV5-6|TRBJ1-6|NA
CASTISRGSPLHF
TGTGCCAGCACTATCTCCCGGGGTTCACCCCTCCACTTT
>NA|TRBV4-3|TRBJ1-2|once
CASSQDKGSMTGYGYTF
TGCGCCAGCAGCCAAGATAAAGGCTCCATGACGGGATATGGCTACACCTTC
>TRBD1|TRBV5-1|TRBJ1-1|NA
CASSRETGVRTEAFF
TGCGCCAGCAGCCGCGAGACAGGGGTTCGCACTGAAGCTTTCTTT
>TRBD1|TRBV7-2|TRBJ1-2|few
CASSRTGGVDYGYTF
TGTGCCAGCAGCCGCACAGGGGGCGTCGACTATGGCTACACCTTC
>TRBD2|TRBV28|TRBJ2-7|once
CASSSTRGEDEQYF
TGTGCCAGCAGTTCCACCCGGGGGGAGGACGAGCAGTACTTC
>TRBD1|TRBV6-4|TRBJ2-1|once
CASRGTGKKQFF
TGTGCCAGCAGGGGGACAGGGAAAAAGCAGTTCTTC
>TRBD1|TRBV28|TRBJ1-6|NA
CASSLVGQGISPLHF
TGTGCCAGCAGTTTAGTCGGACAGGGGATTTCACCCCTCCACTTT
>TRBD2|TRBV18|TRBJ2-7|NA
CASSPREGGRYEQYF
TGTGCCAGCTCACCCCGGGAGGGGGGGCGCTACGAGCAGTACTTC
>TRBD2|TRBV27|TRBJ2-7|NA
CASRGLAGASYEQYF
TGTGCCAGCAGGGGACTAGCGGGGGCCTCCTACGAGCAGTACTTC
>NA|TRBV6-5|TRBJ1-5|NA
CASTEYSNQPQHF
TGTGCCAGCACGGAATATAGCAATCAGCCCCAGCATTTT
>TRBD1|TRBV30|TRBJ1-1|NA
CAWCGQGVTEAFF
TGTGCCTGGTGCGGACAGGGTGTAACTGAAGCTTTCTTT
>NA|TRBV7-2|TRBJ2-2|NA
CASSSRRLTGELFF
TGTGCCAGCAGCTCGCGCCGGCTTACCGGGGAGCTGTTTTTT
>NA|TRBV5-1|TRBJ2-1|NA
CASSLSPQGRDEQFF
TGCGCCAGCAGCTTGTCCCCGCAGGGGCGCGATGAGCAGTTCTTC
>NA|TRBV6-5|TRBJ1-2|NA
CASSYGTPINYGYTF
TGTGCCAGCAGTTACGGTACCCCAATTAACTATGGCTACACCTTC
>NA|TRBV10-2|TRBJ2-3|NA
CASRMAGNRATDTQYF
TGCGCCAGCAGGATGGCCGGGAACAGGGCCACAGATACGCAGTATTTT
>TRBD2|TRBV19|TRBJ2-1|NA
CARPATSGGELVTYNEQFF
TGTGCCCGACCGGCGACTAGCGGGGGGGAACTTGTCACCTACAATGAGCAGTTCTTC
>TRBD1|TRBV5-1|TRBJ1-2|NA
CASAVDPGQDHYGYTF
TGCGCCAGCGCTGTGGACCCGGGACAGGATCACTATGGCTACACCTTC
>TRBD1|TRBV30|TRBJ1-2|few
CAWTFRDRGYYGYTF
TGTGCCTGGACCTTCCGGGACAGGGGTTACTATGGCTACACCTTC
>TRBD1|TRBV11-2|TRBJ1-4|NA
CASTLGTVRFGTTNEKLFF
TGTGCCAGCACCCTTGGGACAGTACGTTTTGGTACAACTAATGAAAAACTGTTTTTT
>NA|TRBV9|TRBJ2-2|NA
CASTTGRTGELFF
TGTGCCAGCACCACAGGGAGAACCGGGGAGCTGTTTTTT
>TRBD2|TRBV5-1|TRBJ2-1|NA
CASSPLAGGWGQFF
TGCGCCAGCAGCCCACTAGCGGGGGGCTGGGGGCAGTTCTTC
>NA|TRBV21-1|TRBJ1-5|NA
CASSPRGTGRGPQPQHF
TGTGCCAGCAGCCCTAGGGGAACAGGGAGGGGCCCACAGCCCCAGCATTTT
>NA|TRBV28|TRBJ2-3|NA
CASSLHSGTVTDTQYF
TGTGCCAGCAGTCTCCACTCGGGCACCGTGACAGATACGCAGTATTTT
>TRBD1|TRBV5-4|TRBJ2-5|NA
CASSSGQVSPLGVQYF
TGTGCCAGCAGCTCGGGACAGGTGTCCCCACTGGGGGTCCAGTACTTC
>NA|TRBV6-4|TRBJ2-6|few
CASSDAAVGANVLTF
TGTGCCAGCAGTGACGCGGCGGTCGGGGCCAACGTCCTGACTTTC
>NA|TRBV11-3|TRBJ2-5|NA
CGCGGPRRTQYF
TGTGGCTGCGGGGGCCCTCGGCGGACCCAGTACTTC
>NA|TRBV9|TRBJ1-4|NA
CASSVENRENEKLFF
TGTGCCAGCAGCGTAGAGAACAGGGAAAATGAAAAACTGTTTTTT
>NA|TRBV28|TRBJ2-4|NA
CASSFKLAKNIQYF
TGTGCCAGCAGTTTTAAGCTAGCCAAAAACATTCAGTACTTC
>NA|TRBV18|TRBJ1-1|NA
CASSPPDTSWQAFF
TGTGCCAGCTCACCACCGGACACGTCATGGCAAGCTTTCTTT
>NA|TRBV18|TRBJ1-1|NA
CASSPNGDTEAFF
TGTGCCAGCTCACCAAACGGTGACACTGAAGCTTTCTTT
>NA|TRBV11-3|TRBJ1-2|NA
CASSLEQGETDIYGYTF
TGTGCCAGCAGCTTAGAACAGGGTGAGACAGATATCTATGGCTACACCTTC
>NA|TRBV7-2|TRBJ2-3|NA
CASSWTGSTDTQYF
TGTGCCAGCAGCTGGACGGGAAGCACAGATACGCAGTATTTT
>TRBD1|TRBV20-1|TRBJ1-2|NA
CSASLGQDANYGYTF
TGCAGTGCTAGTTTGGGACAGGATGCAAACTATGGCTACACCTTC
>NA|TRBV11-2|TRBJ2-1|NA
CAASTLGGNAYNEQFF
TGTGCCGCATCCACATTAGGCGGGAACGCCTACAATGAGCAGTTCTTC
>TRBD2|TRBV10-3|TRBJ2-5|few
CAISEGTSGKGETQYF
TGTGCCATCAGTGAGGGGACTAGCGGGAAGGGAGAGACCCAGTACTTC
>TRBD1|TRBV9|TRBJ1-1|NA
CASSHDRGEAFF
TGTGCCAGCAGCCATGACAGGGGGGAAGCTTTCTTT
>NA|TRBV19|TRBJ1-2|NA
CASTLGGRSYGYTF
TGTGCCAGTACCCTGGGAGGGAGGTCCTATGGCTACACCTTC
>TRBD2|TRBV2|TRBJ2-1|NA
CASSSGTIYNEQFF
TGTGCCAGCAGTAGCGGGACTATCTACAATGAGCAGTTCTTC
>TRBD1|TRBV11-2|TRBJ2-7|NA
CASSLDRAGGGQYF
TGTGCCAGCAGCTTAGACCGGGCAGGGGGTGGGCAGTACTTC
>NA|TRBV7-6|TRBJ2-2|NA
CASSLALASANTGELFF
TGTGCCAGCAGCTTAGCTCTCGCTAGCGCTAACACCGGGGAGCTGTTTTTT
>NA|TRBV15|TRBJ2-1|NA
CATSREGKRRNEQFF
TGTGCCACCAGCAGAGAGGGGAAACGGAGGAATGAGCAGTTCTTC
>NA|TRBV30|TRBJ2-1|once
CAWSVLQALDEQFF
TGTGCCTGGAGTGTACTCCAGGCCCTCGATGAGCAGTTCTTC
>TRBD1|TRBV2|TRBJ1-5|NA
CASRQGSTGVGQPQHF
TGTGCCAGCAGGCAGGGATCGACAGGGGTTGGTCAGCCCCAGCATTTT